A selection of T cell receptor beta chains follows, all from one sample in a study of blood T cells in healthy people across ages. TCRdb passed the 5' RACE reads through MiXCR, listing each CDR3 protein once. The sample yields some 1.5 million distinct CDR3 sequences, 35% to 45% seen once. The specimen sequenced was blood. Receptor source: a young woman in good health. CDR3s include the opening cysteine and the closing phenylalanine or tryptophan. The D gene is left open where the match is weak. The size field is filled for only some rows; it gives once, few, many or a size class.

D gene | J gene | CDR3 length | V gene | clone size | CDR3 protein | CDR3 DNA
TRBD2 | TRBJ2-2 | 15 | TRBV15 | few | CATSRTSGNTGELFF | TGTGCCACCAGCAGGACTAGCGGGAACACCGGGGAGCTGTTTTTT
- | TRBJ1-1 | 14 | TRBV30 | - | CACHVGVGGTEAFF | TGTGCCTGCCACGTAGGGGTGGGTGGGACTGAAGCTTTCTTT
- | TRBJ2-7 | 14 | TRBV15 | - | CATSRDGTTYEQYF | TGTGCCACCAGCAGAGATGGGACAACCTACGAGCAGTACTTC
- | TRBJ2-7 | 15 | TRBV25-1 | - | CASSGTGGSEHEQYF | TGTGCCAGCAGTGGCACCGGGGGCTCAGAACACGAGCAGTACTTC
- | TRBJ2-7 | 13 | TRBV20-1 | - | CSASSGFYNEQYF | TGCAGTGCTAGTAGCGGTTTTTACAATGAGCAGTACTTC
- | TRBJ2-1 | 13 | TRBV29-1 | - | CSVEEMVPVEQFF | TGCAGCGTTGAAGAGATGGTGCCTGTGGAGCAGTTCTTC
- | TRBJ2-5 | 15 | TRBV10-3 | few | CAISESPGMHNEQYF | TGTGCCATCAGTGAGTCTCCCGGGATGCACAATGAGCAGTACTTC
TRBD1 | TRBJ1-2 | 14 | TRBV5-1 | - | CASSTPDRGYGYTF | TGCGCCAGCAGCACCCCGGACAGGGGATATGGCTACACCTTC
- | TRBJ2-7 | 10 | TRBV28 | few | CASYNDEQYF | TGTGCCAGTTACAATGATGAGCAGTACTTC
- | TRBJ1-1 | 17 | TRBV27 | - | CASSLHFQDSSYTEAFF | TGTGCCAGCAGTTTACATTTTCAGGATAGTTCCTACACTGAAGCTTTCTTT
- | TRBJ2-3 | 17 | TRBV20-1 | few | CSARVTGAESITDTQYF | TGCAGTGCTAGAGTGACGGGAGCGGAATCAATCACAGATACGCAGTATTTT
- | TRBJ2-7 | 12 | TRBV7-2 | few | CASSARVNEQYF | TGTGCCAGCAGCGCCAGGGTAAACGAGCAGTACTTC
- | TRBJ2-1 | 13 | TRBV29-1 | - | CSVVRGTYNEQFF | TGCAGCGTTGTAAGGGGGACCTACAATGAGCAGTTCTTC
TRBD2 | TRBJ2-7 | 15 | TRBV4-1 | once | CASSLGLAANNEQYF | TGCGCCAGCAGCCTCGGACTAGCGGCCAACAATGAGCAGTACTTC
- | TRBJ2-3 | 16 | TRBV7-3 | - | CASSCLTRTGTDTQYF | TGTGCCAGCAGCTGTCTGACCAGGACGGGCACAGATACGCAGTATTTT
- | TRBJ2-1 | 14 | TRBV2 | - | CASSPLTPYNEQFF | TGTGCCAGCAGTCCCCTAACTCCGTACAATGAGCAGTTCTTC
TRBD1 | TRBJ1-5 | 15 | TRBV12-3/TRBV12-4 | few | CASTHRGYSNQPQHF | TGTGCCAGCACCCACAGGGGCTATAGCAATCAGCCCCAGCATTTT
- | TRBJ2-7 | 10 | TRBV6-6 | - | CARPRNEQYF | TGTGCCAGGCCGCGAAACGAGCAGTACTTC
TRBD1 | TRBJ1-2 | 14 | TRBV6-6 | many | CASRGTGLNYGYTF | TGTGCCAGCAGGGGGACAGGCCTTAACTATGGCTACACCTTC
TRBD1 | TRBJ2-7 | 15 | TRBV27 | few | CASSTTGTGLYEQYF | TGTGCCAGCAGTACAACCGGGACAGGGCTCTACGAGCAGTACTTC
TRBD1 | TRBJ2-1 | 14 | TRBV13 | - | CASSANRGSNEQFF | TGTGCCAGCAGTGCGAACAGGGGTTCCAATGAGCAGTTCTTC
- | TRBJ2-5 | 16 | TRBV4-1 | once | CASSQDSSGGRSRAYF | TGCGCCAGCAGCCAAGATAGTTCTGGGGGCCGGAGTCGGGCGTACTTC
TRBD1 | TRBJ2-2 | 15 | TRBV2 | few | CASSEWTGDTGELFF | TGTGCCAGCAGTGAATGGACAGGCGACACCGGGGAGCTGTTTTTT
- | TRBJ2-7 | 15 | TRBV16 | - | CASSRSPGTVYEQYF | TGTGCCAGCAGTCGGTCCCCCGGGACTGTCTACGAGCAGTACTTC
- | TRBJ1-2 | 14 | TRBV4-3 | - | CASSQETSNYGYTF | TGCGCCAGCAGCCAAGAGACATCGAACTATGGCTACACCTTC
- | TRBJ1-1 | 14 | TRBV11-2 | - | CASSLEGTVRQAFF | TGTGCCAGCAGCTTAGAAGGGACGGTTAGGCAAGCTTTCTTT
- | TRBJ2-1 | 14 | TRBV27 | - | CASSPTTYGGEQFF | TGTGCCAGCAGCCCAACAACATATGGCGGTGAGCAGTTCTTC
- | TRBJ2-5 | 11 | TRBV6-2/TRBV6-3 | - | CASNGEETQYF | TGTGCCAGCAATGGGGAAGAGACCCAGTACTTC
- | TRBJ2-1 | 15 | TRBV4-1 | few | CASSQDGGFYNEQFF | TGCGCCAGCAGCCAAGATGGGGGATTCTACAATGAGCAGTTCTTC
- | TRBJ2-1 | 13 | TRBV6-4 | - | CASSIRTNNEQFF | TGTGCCAGCAGTATTAGGACAAACAATGAGCAGTTCTTC
- | TRBJ2-1 | 15 | TRBV12-3/TRBV12-4 | - | CASSLQLGAYNEQFF | TGTGCCAGCAGTTTGCAGCTAGGGGCCTACAATGAGCAGTTCTTC
- | TRBJ2-7 | 16 | TRBV27 | - | CASSPVGLANYYEQYF | TGTGCCAGCAGCCCGGTTGGTCTAGCGAATTACTACGAGCAGTACTTC
TRBD1 | TRBJ2-5 | 12 | TRBV28 | few | CASSITQGTWYF | TGTGCCAGCAGCATTACACAGGGGACCTGGTACTTC
- | TRBJ2-5 | 11 | TRBV2 | - | CAASLEETQYF | TGTGCCGCCAGCCTAGAAGAGACCCAGTACTTC
- | TRBJ2-3 | 16 | TRBV9 | - | CASSPQMSGTTDTQYF | TGTGCCAGCAGCCCGCAAATGAGCGGAACCACAGATACGCAGTATTTT
- | TRBJ1-5 | 13 | TRBV20-1 | - | CSATQDVNQPQHF | TGCAGTGCTACGCAGGATGTCAATCAGCCCCAGCATTTT
- | TRBJ2-4 | 15 | TRBV6-2/TRBV6-3 | - | CASSDPTEAKNIQYF | TGTGCCAGCAGTGACCCGACAGAAGCCAAAAACATTCAGTACTTC
- | TRBJ2-3 | 17 | TRBV4-2 | few | CASSLLGVGFGTDTQYF | TGTGCCAGCAGCCTGCTAGGGGTGGGGTTTGGCACAGATACGCAGTATTTT
- | TRBJ2-3 | 13 | TRBV5-1 | once | CASSEGPGDTQYF | TGCGCCAGCAGTGAGGGGCCCGGGGATACGCAGTATTTT
TRBD1 | TRBJ2-3 | 14 | TRBV6-2/TRBV6-3 | few | CASRRTGSMGTQYF | TGTGCCAGCAGGAGGACAGGTAGCATGGGTACGCAGTATTTT
- | TRBJ2-5 | 15 | TRBV29-1 | - | CSVGDRGQAIETQYF | TGCAGCGTTGGAGATCGTGGGCAGGCCATTGAGACCCAGTACTTC
- | TRBJ2-3 | 13 | TRBV5-8 | - | CATRAYHTDTQYF | TGTGCCACCCGGGCTTATCACACAGATACGCAGTATTTT
- | TRBJ2-2 | 16 | TRBV12-3/TRBV12-4 | - | CASSLLDGTNTRELFF | TGTGCCAGCTCCCTTCTGGACGGCACGAACACCCGGGAGCTGTTTTTT
- | TRBJ2-6 | 13 | TRBV6-5 | many | CASSSPGANVLTF | TGTGCCAGCAGCTCCCCTGGGGCCAACGTCCTGACTTTC
- | TRBJ2-7 | 13 | TRBV27 | - | CASAQSGPYEQYF | TGTGCCAGCGCCCAGTCAGGGCCCTACGAGCAGTACTTC
- | TRBJ2-1 | 13 | TRBV28 | - | CASSLASPNEQFF | TGTGCCAGCAGTCTCGCATCACCCAATGAGCAGTTCTTC
- | TRBJ1-6 | 15 | TRBV20-1 | many | CSARGEGSYNSPLHF | TGCAGTGCTAGAGGGGAGGGCTCCTATAATTCACCCCTCCACTTT
- | TRBJ1-2 | 13 | TRBV6-2/TRBV6-3 | - | CASSYGQIYGYTF | TGTGCCAGCAGTTACGGGCAGATCTATGGCTACACCTTC
TRBD2 | TRBJ2-1 | 16 | TRBV7-2 | - | CASSPRTSGEVHEQFF | TGTGCCAGCAGCCCCAGGACTAGCGGGGAGGTACATGAGCAGTTCTTC
TRBD2 | TRBJ2-5 | 14 | TRBV20-1 | - | CSATYGLVQETQYF | TGCAGTGCTACCTACGGACTAGTGCAAGAGACCCAGTACTTC
- | TRBJ2-4 | 17 | TRBV24-1 | - | CATTCNLDSQTGNIQYF | TGTGCCACCACCTGCAACTTGGACAGCCAAACTGGGAACATTCAGTACTTC
TRBD2 | TRBJ2-1 | 15 | TRBV3-1 | - | CASRISGGAHNEQFF | TGTGCCAGCAGGATTAGCGGGGGGGCTCACAATGAGCAGTTCTTC
TRBD2 | TRBJ2-5 | 16 | TRBV29-1 | - | CSVAAVAGGERETQYF | TGCAGCGTTGCCGCAGTAGCGGGAGGAGAACGGGAGACCCAGTACTTC
- | TRBJ1-2 | 14 | TRBV7-2 | few | CASSLGQPIYGYTF | TGTGCCAGCAGTTTAGGACAGCCTATCTATGGCTACACCTTC
- | TRBJ2-1 | 11 | TRBV29-1 | - | CSVKNYNEQFF | TGCAGCGTGAAAAACTACAATGAGCAGTTCTTC
- | TRBJ1-4 | 14 | TRBV6-5 | few | CASSYSLPGEKLFF | TGTGCCAGCAGTTACTCGCTCCCGGGTGAAAAACTGTTTTTT
- | TRBJ2-3 | 18 | TRBV15 | - | CATSRALAALTSTDTQYF | TGTGCCACCAGCAGAGCGTTGGCGGCCCTTACTAGCACAGATACGCAGTATTTT
TRBD1 | TRBJ1-1 | 15 | TRBV15 | - | CATSRGAGGNTEAFF | TGTGCCACCAGCAGGGGGGCAGGGGGGAACACTGAAGCTTTCTTT
- | TRBJ2-3 | 17 | TRBV11-2 | few | CASSRLLGALNTDTQYF | TGTGCCAGCAGCCGTCTGTTAGGGGCGCTCAACACAGATACGCAGTATTTT